The following is a TCR beta chain sequence with its context. Its antigen remains unknown. This entry comes from a study of tumor-infiltrating lymphocytes in localized non-small cell lung cancer. TCRdb's table, derived via immunoSEQ multiplex PCR, lists solely in-frame clones and lacks some. The profile covers about 15,000 clones, with more than 70% appearing a single time and around 10% taken by the ten largest. Findings and limits, study-wide: No T-cell fraction difference was seen between IM1 and IM2 tumors.

Germline-derived CDR1 and CDR2 are SGHRS and YFSETQ. V lost 0 bases, J lost 1 base, and 9 bases lay in between. The CDR3 is made up of 15 amino acids. The sequence was obtained from a human donor with non-small cell lung cancer. The chain is built from TRBV5-1 and TRBJ2-3; D not certain. Sequencing was done on a sample of uninvolved lung tissue not adjacent to the tumor. Here the CDR3 reads CASSLGPPGTDTQYF. CDR3 DNA: TGCGCCAGCAGCTTGGGCCCTCCTGGCACAGATACGCAGTATTTT.